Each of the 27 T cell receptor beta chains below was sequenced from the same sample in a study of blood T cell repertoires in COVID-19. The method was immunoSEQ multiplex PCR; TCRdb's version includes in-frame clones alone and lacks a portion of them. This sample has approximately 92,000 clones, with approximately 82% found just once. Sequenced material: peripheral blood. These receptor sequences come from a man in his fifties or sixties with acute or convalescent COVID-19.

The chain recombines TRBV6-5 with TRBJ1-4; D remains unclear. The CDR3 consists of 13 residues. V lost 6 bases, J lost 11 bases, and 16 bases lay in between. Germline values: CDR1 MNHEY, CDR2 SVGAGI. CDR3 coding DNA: TGTGCCAGCAGCCCGCAAGATCCCGGGAAACTGTTTTTT. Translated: CASSPQDPGKLFF.

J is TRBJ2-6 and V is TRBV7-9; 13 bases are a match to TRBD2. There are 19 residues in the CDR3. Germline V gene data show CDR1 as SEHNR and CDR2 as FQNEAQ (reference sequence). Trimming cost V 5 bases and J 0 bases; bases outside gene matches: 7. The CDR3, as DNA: TGTGCCAGCAGCCGAGGACTAGCGGGGGCCCTCTCTGGGGCCAACGTCCTGACTTTC. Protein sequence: CASSRGLAGALSGANVLTF. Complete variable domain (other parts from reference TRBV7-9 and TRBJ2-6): DTGVSQNPRHKITKRGQNVTFRCDPISEHNRLYWYRQTLGQGPEFLTYFQNEAQLEKSRLLSDRFSAERPKGSFSTLEIQRTEQGDSAMYLCASSRGLAGALSGANVLTFGAGSRLTVL.

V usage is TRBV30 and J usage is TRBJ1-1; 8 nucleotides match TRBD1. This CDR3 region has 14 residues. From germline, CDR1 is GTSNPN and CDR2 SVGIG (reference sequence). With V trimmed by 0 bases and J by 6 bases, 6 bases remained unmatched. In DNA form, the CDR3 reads TGTGCCTGGAGTGTACGGACAGGGTATCCTGAAGCTTTCTTT. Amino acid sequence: CAWSVRTGYPEAFF.

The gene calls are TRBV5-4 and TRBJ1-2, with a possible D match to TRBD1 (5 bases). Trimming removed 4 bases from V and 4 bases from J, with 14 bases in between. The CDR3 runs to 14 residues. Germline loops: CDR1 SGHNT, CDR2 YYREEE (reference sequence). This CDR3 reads CASSVQTTGYGYTF. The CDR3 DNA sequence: TGTGCCAGCAGCGTACAAACTACAGGCTATGGCTACACCTTC.

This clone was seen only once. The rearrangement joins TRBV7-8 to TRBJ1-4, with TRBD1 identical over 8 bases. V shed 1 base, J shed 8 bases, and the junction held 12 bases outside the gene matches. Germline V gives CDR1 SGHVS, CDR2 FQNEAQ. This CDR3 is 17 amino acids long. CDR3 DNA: TGTGCCAGCAGCTTAGGGTACAGGGGGACGGCTGGGGAAAAACTGTTTTTT. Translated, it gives CASSLGYRGTAGEKLFF.

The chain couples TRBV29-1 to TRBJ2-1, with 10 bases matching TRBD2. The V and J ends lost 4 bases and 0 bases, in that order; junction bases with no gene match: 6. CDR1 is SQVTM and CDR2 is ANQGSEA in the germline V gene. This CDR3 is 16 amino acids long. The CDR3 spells CSVASGSTPSYNEQFF. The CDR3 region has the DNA TGCAGCGTTGCTAGCGGGAGCACTCCCTCCTACAATGAGCAGTTCTTC.

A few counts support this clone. CDR3 DNA: TGCAGCGTTGAACGCGGGAGGGCCGGCAATGAGCAGTTCTTC. This encodes CSVERGRAGNEQFF. V gene TRBV29-1 combines with J gene TRBJ2-1; the match to TRBD2 covers 9 bases. V lost 2 bases and J lost 6; bases outside the gene matches: 5. The length of the CDR3 is 14 residues. Germline CDR1 and CDR2: SQVTM and ANQGSEA.

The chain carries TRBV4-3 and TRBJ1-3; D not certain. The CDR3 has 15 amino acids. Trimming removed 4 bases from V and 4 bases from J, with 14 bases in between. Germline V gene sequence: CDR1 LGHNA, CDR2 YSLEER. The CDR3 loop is CASSLNQARGNTIYF. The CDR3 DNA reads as TGCGCCAGCAGCCTCAATCAGGCCAGGGGAAACACCATATATTTT.

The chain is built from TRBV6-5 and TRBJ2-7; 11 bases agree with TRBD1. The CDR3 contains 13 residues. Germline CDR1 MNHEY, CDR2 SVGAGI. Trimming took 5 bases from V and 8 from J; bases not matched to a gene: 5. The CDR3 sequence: CASSPGTGGKQYF. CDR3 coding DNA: TGTGCCAGCAGTCCCGGGACAGGGGGGAAGCAGTACTTC.

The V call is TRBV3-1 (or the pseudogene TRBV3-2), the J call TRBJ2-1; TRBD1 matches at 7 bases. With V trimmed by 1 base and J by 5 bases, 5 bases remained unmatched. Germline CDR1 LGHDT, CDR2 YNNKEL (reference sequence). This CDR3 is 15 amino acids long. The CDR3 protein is CASSQAGTANNEQFF. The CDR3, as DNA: TGTGCCAGCAGCCAAGCCGGGACAGCCAACAATGAGCAGTTCTTC.

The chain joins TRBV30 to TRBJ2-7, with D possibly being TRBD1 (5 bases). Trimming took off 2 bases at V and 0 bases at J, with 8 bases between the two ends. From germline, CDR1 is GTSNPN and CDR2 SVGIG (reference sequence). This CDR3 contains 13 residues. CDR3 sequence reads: CAWSLQASYEQYF. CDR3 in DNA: TGTGCCTGGAGTCTACAGGCCTCCTACGAGCAGTACTTC.

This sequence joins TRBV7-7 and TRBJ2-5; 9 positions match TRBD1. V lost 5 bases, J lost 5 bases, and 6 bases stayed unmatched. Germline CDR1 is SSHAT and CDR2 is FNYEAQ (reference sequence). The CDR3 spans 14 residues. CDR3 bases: TGTGCCAGCAGCATACAGGGGGCTTCGGAGACCCAGTACTTC. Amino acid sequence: CASSIQGASETQYF.

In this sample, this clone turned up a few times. CDR3 bases: TGTGCCTGGAGTGTATTACAGGGGACAGGGAGTGAAAAACTGTTTTTT. This gives the protein CAWSVLQGTGSEKLFF. V is TRBV30 and J is TRBJ1-4; 9 positions agree with TRBD1. CDR1 is GTSNPN and CDR2 is SVGIG in the germline V gene (reference sequence). V lost 0 bases to trimming and J lost 7 bases; unmatched junction nucleotides: 9. The CDR3 has 16 residues.

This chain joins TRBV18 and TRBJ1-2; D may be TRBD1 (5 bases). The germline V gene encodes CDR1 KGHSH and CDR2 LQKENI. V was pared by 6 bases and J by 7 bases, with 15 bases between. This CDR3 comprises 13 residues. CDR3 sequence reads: CASSTLGGVGYTF. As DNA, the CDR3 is TGTGCCAGCTCTACCCTTGGAGGGGTTGGCTACACCTTC.

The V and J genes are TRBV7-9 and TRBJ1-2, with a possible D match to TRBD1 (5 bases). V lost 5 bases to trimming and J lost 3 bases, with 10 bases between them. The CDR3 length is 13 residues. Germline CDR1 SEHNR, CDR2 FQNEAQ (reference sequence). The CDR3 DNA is TGTGCCAGCAGCCCGGGACTTGACTATGGCTACACCTTC. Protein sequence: CASSPGLDYGYTF. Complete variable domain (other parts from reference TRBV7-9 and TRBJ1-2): DTGVSQNPRHKITKRGQNVTFRCDPISEHNRLYWYRQTLGQGPEFLTYFQNEAQLEKSRLLSDRFSAERPKGSFSTLEIQRTEQGDSAMYLCASSPGLDYGYTFGSGTRLTVV.

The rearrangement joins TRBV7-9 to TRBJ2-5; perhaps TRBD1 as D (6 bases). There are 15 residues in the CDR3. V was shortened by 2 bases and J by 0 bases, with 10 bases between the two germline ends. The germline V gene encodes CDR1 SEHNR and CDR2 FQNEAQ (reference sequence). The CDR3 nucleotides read TGTGCCAGCAGCTTACTTGGACAGTACCAAGAGACCCAGTACTTC. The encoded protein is CASSLLGQYQETQYF. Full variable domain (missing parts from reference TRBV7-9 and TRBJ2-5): DTGVSQNPRHKITKRGQNVTFRCDPISEHNRLYWYRQTLGQGPEFLTYFQNEAQLEKSRLLSDRFSAERPKGSFSTLEIQRTEQGDSAMYLCASSLLGQYQETQYFGPGTRLLVL.

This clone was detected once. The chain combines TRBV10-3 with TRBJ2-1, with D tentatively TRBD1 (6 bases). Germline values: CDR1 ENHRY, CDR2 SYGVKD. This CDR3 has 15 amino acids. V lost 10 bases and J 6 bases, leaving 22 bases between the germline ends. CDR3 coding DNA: TGTGCCACCAGCCCGTCAGGACCCAGGGGCAATGAGCAGTTCTTC. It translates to CATSPSGPRGNEQFF.

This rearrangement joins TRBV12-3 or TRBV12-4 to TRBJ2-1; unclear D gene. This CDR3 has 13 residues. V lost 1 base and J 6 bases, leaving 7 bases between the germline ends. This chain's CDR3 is CASSLDPGNEQFF. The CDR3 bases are TGTGCCAGCAGTTTAGACCCCGGCAATGAGCAGTTCTTC.

This CDR3 is CASSERGWSDTQYF. CDR3 bases: TGTGCCAGCAGCGAGCGGGGATGGTCGGATACGCAGTATTTT. The genes are TRBV9 and TRBJ2-3; TRBD2 agrees at 7 bases. V shed 3 bases and J 6 bases; nucleotides not matched to a gene: 7. The CDR3 loop spans 14 amino acids. From germline, CDR1 is SGDLS and CDR2 YYNGEE.

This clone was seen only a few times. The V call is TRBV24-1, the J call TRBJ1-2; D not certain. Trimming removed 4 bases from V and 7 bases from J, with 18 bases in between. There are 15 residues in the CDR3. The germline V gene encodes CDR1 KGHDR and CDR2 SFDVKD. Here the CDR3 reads CATSEPGTSAGGYTF. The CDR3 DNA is TGTGCCACCAGTGAGCCCGGTACGTCGGCGGGTGGCTACACCTTC.

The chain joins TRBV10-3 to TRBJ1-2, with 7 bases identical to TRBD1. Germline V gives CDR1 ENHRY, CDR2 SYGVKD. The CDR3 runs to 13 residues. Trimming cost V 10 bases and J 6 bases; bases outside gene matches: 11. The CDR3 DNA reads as TGTGCCAGCCGTCAGGGGGAAATAAATGGCTACACCTTC. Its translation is CASRQGEINGYTF.

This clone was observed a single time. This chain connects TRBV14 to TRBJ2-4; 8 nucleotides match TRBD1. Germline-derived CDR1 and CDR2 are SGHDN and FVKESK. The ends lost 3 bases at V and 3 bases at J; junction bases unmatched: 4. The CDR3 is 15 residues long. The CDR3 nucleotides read TGTGCCAGCAGCCACCTAGACAGGGGCAAAAACATTCAGTACTTC. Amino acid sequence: CASSHLDRGKNIQYF.

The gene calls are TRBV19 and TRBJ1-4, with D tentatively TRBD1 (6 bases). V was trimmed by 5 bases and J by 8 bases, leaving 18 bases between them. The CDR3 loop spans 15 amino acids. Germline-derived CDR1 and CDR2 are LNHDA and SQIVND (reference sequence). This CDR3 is CASSPRRGGEEKLFF. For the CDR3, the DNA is TGTGCCAGTAGTCCTCGTAGAGGGGGAGAGGAAAAACTGTTTTTT.

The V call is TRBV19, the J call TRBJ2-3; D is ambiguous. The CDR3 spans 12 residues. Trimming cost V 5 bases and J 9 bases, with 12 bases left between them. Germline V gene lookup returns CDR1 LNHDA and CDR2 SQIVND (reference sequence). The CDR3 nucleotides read TGTGCCAGTAGTCCTACCTCGGAGACGCAGTATTTT. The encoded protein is CASSPTSETQYF.

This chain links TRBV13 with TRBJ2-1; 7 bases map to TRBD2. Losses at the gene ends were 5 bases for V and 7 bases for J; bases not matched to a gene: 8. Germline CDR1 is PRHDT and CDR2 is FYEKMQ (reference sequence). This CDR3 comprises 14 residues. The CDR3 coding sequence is TGTGCCAGCAGCCCGGGACTAACGATAAATGAGCAGTTCTTC. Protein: CASSPGLTINEQFF.

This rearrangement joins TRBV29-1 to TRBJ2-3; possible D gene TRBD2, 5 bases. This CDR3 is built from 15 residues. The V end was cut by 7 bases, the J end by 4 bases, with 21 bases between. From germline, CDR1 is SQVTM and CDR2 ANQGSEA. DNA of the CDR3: TGCAGCGCTATAAGCCGGGGAGCCGGCTCAGATACGCAGTATTTT. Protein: CSAISRGAGSDTQYF.

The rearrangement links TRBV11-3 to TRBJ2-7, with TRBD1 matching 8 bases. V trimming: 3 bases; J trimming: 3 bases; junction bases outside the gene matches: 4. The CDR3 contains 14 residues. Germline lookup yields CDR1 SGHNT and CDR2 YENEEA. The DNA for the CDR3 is TGTGCCAGCAGCTTTCGGACAGGGAGCTACGAGCAGTACGTC. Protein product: CASSFRTGSYEQYV.